This is a list of T cell receptor beta chains from one sample in a study of Graves' ophthalmopathy and Graves' hyperthyroidism. TCRdb analysed the multiplex PCR reads with MiXCR anew, one entry per CDR3 protein. The sample holds 340,000 or so distinct CDR3 sequences, under 20% seen once. Sequenced sample: peripheral blood. These receptors were obtained from an adult man with Graves' ophthalmopathy. CDR3s include the opening cysteine and the closing phenylalanine or tryptophan. D genes are given only for firm matches.

D	J	V	CDR3
TRBD1	TRBJ2-2	TRBV9	CASSGYPGQDPGELFF
-	TRBJ2-7	TRBV29-1	CSVVAQTYEQYF
TRBD2	TRBJ2-2	TRBV28	CASTGGRATGELFF
TRBD1	TRBJ1-1	TRBV24-1	CATSTDREGTEAFF
-	TRBJ1-1	TRBV20-1	CSASKVEAFF
-	TRBJ1-5	TRBV19	CASSIRQLSNQPQHF
-	TRBJ1-1	TRBV20-1	CSASKAGAGRDTEAFF
TRBD1	TRBJ2-5	TRBV27	CASRGEGQETQYF
-	TRBJ1-2	TRBV7-8	CASSERPFNYGYTF
-	TRBJ1-1	TRBV5-1	CASSSGVGTEAFF
TRBD1	TRBJ1-1	TRBV12-3/TRBV12-4	CASSLAGGQFNTEAFF
-	TRBJ2-5	TRBV18	CASSPLATAQETQYF
-	TRBJ1-1	TRBV7-9	CASSRTADTEAFF
TRBD2	TRBJ2-7	TRBV20-1	CSALGTSGYEQYF
-	TRBJ2-7	TRBV6-1	CASTPPGSYEQYF